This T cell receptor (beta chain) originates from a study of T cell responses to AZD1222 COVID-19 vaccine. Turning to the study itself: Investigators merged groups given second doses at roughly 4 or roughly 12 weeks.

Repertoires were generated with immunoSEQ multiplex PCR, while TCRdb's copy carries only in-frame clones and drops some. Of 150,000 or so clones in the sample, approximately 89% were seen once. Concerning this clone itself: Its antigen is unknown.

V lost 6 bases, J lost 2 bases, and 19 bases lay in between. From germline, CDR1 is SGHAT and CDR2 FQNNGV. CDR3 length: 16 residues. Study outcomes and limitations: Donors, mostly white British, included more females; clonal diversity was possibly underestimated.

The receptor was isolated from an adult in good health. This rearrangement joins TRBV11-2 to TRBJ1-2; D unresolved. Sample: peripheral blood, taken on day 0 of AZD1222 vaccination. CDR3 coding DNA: TGTGCCAGCAGATACCCGGGCAAAAATCAGAACTATGGCTACACCTTC. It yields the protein CASRYPGKNQNYGYTF.